The 32 T cell receptor beta chains reported below all come from one sample, sequenced in a study of blood T cell repertoires in COVID-19. Assay: immunoSEQ multiplex PCR; the TCRdb copy retains only in-frame clones and omits some. This sample carries roughly 76,000 clones, roughly 89% of them seen once, and the ten largest clones take more than 0.9%. Sequences were obtained from PBMCs or T cells enriched from blood (not recorded which). The receptor source for this set is a woman aged 50 to 65 with acute COVID-19.

Only a few counts were recorded for this clone. V and J are TRBV5-6 and TRBJ2-3; 11 bases fit TRBD2. Unmatched junction bases numbered 6, after V lost 3 bases and J lost 0 bases. CDR1 is SGHDT, CDR2 YYEEEE, per germline. The CDR3 length is 17 residues. DNA of the CDR3: TGTGCCAGCAGCTACTCCCGACTAGCGGGGAGCACAGATACGCAGTATTTT. It encodes CASSYSRLAGSTDTQYF.

This chain uses TRBV2 with TRBJ1-6; 9 nucleotides line up with TRBD1. CDR1 is SNHLY and CDR2 is FYNNEI in the germline V gene. This CDR3 is built from 17 residues. V lost 9 bases and J lost 7; bases outside the gene matches: 16. The CDR3 DNA reads as TGTGCCAGTCTACAGGGGGCGGCCGCGGTCCCGAATTCACCCCTCCACTTT. Translating it yields CASLQGAAAVPNSPLHF.

The chain is built from TRBV18 and TRBJ2-1; 11 bases fit TRBD2. Unmatched junction bases numbered 4, after V lost 5 bases and J lost 4 bases. The length of the CDR3 is 15 residues. Germline CDR1 is KGHSH and CDR2 is LQKENI. This CDR3 reads CASSTGLAAYNEQFF. CDR3 nucleotides: TGTGCCAGCTCAACGGGACTAGCGGCTTACAATGAGCAGTTCTTC. The full variable domain, with the rest looked up from reference TRBV18 and TRBJ2-1, is NAGVMQNPRHLVRRRGQEARLRCSPMKGHSHVYWYRQLPEEGLKFMVYLQKENIIDESGMPKERFSAEFPKEGPSILRIQQVVRGDSAAYFCASSTGLAAYNEQFFGPGTRLTVL.

The chain uses TRBV2 and TRBJ2-7, with 7 bases fitting TRBD1. The CDR3 length is 13 residues. The V and J ends lost 4 bases and 4 bases, in that order; junction bases with no gene match: 4. CDR1 is SNHLY and CDR2 is FYNNEI in the germline V gene. CDR3 DNA: TGTGCCAGCAGTGCACAGGGGTTATACGAGCAGTACTTC. Translation: CASSAQGLYEQYF.

V usage is TRBV19 and J usage is TRBJ2-1; TRBD2 aligns across 7 bases. This CDR3 contains 15 residues. CDR1 is LNHDA and CDR2 is SQIVND in the germline V gene (reference sequence). V shed 3 bases and J 2 bases; nucleotides not matched to a gene: 4. This chain's CDR3 is CASSIRAGAYNEQFF. CDR3 coding DNA: TGTGCCAGTAGTATTCGGGCGGGAGCCTACAATGAGCAGTTCTTC.

The V gene is TRBV9, the J gene TRBJ2-1, with TRBD2 matching 8 bases. The length of the CDR3 is 15 residues. Germline CDR1 and CDR2: SGDLS and YYNGEE. Trimming cost V 3 bases and J 0 bases; bases outside gene matches: 2. The CDR3 region has the DNA TGTGCCAGCAGCGCGACTAGCGACTCCTACAATGAGCAGTTCTTC. It translates to CASSATSDSYNEQFF.

The chain combines TRBV5-4 with TRBJ2-3; 9 bases match TRBD2. CDR1 SGHNT and CDR2 YYREEE come from the germline V gene (reference sequence). After removal of 5 bases from V and 3 bases from J, the junction contained 10 bases not matched to a gene. This CDR3 contains 16 residues. CDR3: CASRPGLAPGTDTQYF. The CDR3 DNA follows: TGTGCCAGCAGACCGGGACTAGCTCCCGGTACAGATACGCAGTATTTT.

The J gene is TRBJ1-5, the V gene TRBV19; TRBD1 might be the D (5 bases). Germline loops: CDR1 LNHDA, CDR2 SQIVND (reference sequence). The CDR3 sequence is 16 residues long. V dropped 0 bases and J dropped 5 bases, with 14 bases sitting between them. The CDR3 loop is CASSIDATPGYQPQHF. CDR3 coding DNA: TGTGCCAGTAGTATAGATGCAACGCCAGGGTATCAGCCCCAGCATTTT.

CDR3 nucleotides: TGTGCCAGCAGCTTGAACAGAATGAACACTGAAGCTTTCTTT. Its translation is CASSLNRMNTEAFF. This chain uses TRBV5-4 with TRBJ1-1; no reliable D call. Germline assignment: CDR1 SGHNT and CDR2 YYREEE (reference sequence). The CDR3 consists of 14 residues. V was shortened by 1 base and J by 0 bases, with 7 bases between the two germline ends.

The chain links TRBV6-5 to TRBJ2-1, with 8 nucleotides matching TRBD2. The V gene end was trimmed by 6 bases and the J gene end by 8 bases; junction bases not matched to a gene: 9. The germline gives CDR1 MNHEY, CDR2 SVGAGI. The CDR3 contains 14 residues. CDR3 sequence reads: CASRQEREYDEQFF. The CDR3 DNA sequence: TGTGCCAGCAGGCAGGAGCGGGAGTATGATGAGCAGTTCTTC.

This chain connects TRBV27 to TRBJ2-3; no clear D. Germline V lookup: CDR1 MNHEY, CDR2 SMNVEV (reference sequence). V lost 8 bases to trimming and J lost 2 bases, with 17 bases between them. The CDR3 is 15 residues long. CDR3 nucleotide sequence: TGTGCCAGCCGGAGCTACCAGTTAGACACAGATACGCAGTATTTT. The encoded protein is CASRSYQLDTDTQYF.

J is TRBJ2-1 and V is TRBV4-2; 10 bases map to TRBD2. CDR3 length equals 15 residues. CDR1 is LGHNA, CDR2 YNFKEQ, per germline. V was clipped by 1 base and J by 3 bases; unmatched bases: 0. The CDR3, as DNA: TGTGCCAGCAGCCAAGGGACTAGCGGCTACAATGAGCAGTTCTTC. Its protein product is CASSQGTSGYNEQFF.

The chain combines TRBV21-1 with TRBJ2-6; the D segment call TRBD2 is taken from the table without a DNA check. TRBV21-1 is noted as a pseudogene. CDR3 length: 21 amino acids. The CDR3 region has the DNA TGTGCCAGCAGCAAAGCGCGGGCTAGCGGGAGGTCGAGCTCTGGGGCCAACGTCCTGACTTTC. Protein: CASSKARASGRSSSGANVLTF.

The V call is TRBV6-5, the J call TRBJ2-7; D ambiguous. The V gene's germline CDR1 is MNHEY and CDR2 SVGAGI. V gave up 0 bases and J gave up 3 bases, with 6 bases separating them. There are 13 residues in the CDR3. In DNA, the CDR3 is TGTGCCAGCAGTTACTCGCGGCACTACGAGCAGTACTTC. Translated: CASSYSRHYEQYF.

The V and J genes are TRBV14 and TRBJ1-1, with D tentatively TRBD1 (5 bases). CDR1 is SGHDN and CDR2 is FVKESK in the germline V gene. The length of the CDR3 is 19 residues. Trimming took off 8 bases at V and 1 base at J, with 29 bases between the two ends. The CDR3 protein is CASSPRRQVNGGKNTEAFF. CDR3 DNA: TGTGCCAGCTCTCCAAGGAGGCAGGTGAATGGGGGGAAGAACACTGAAGCTTTCTTT.

The rearrangement links TRBV7-9 to TRBJ2-7; 10 bases line up with TRBD1. With V trimmed by 6 bases and J by 3 bases, 8 bases remained unmatched. Germline V gene lookup returns CDR1 SEHNR and CDR2 FQNEAQ (reference sequence). The CDR3 sequence is 15 residues long. The CDR3 reads CASSSGQGEVYEQYF. The CDR3 DNA sequence: TGTGCCAGCAGTTCAGGACAGGGGGAGGTCTACGAGCAGTACTTC.

The chain recombines TRBV10-3 with TRBJ2-1, with D possibly being TRBD2 (5 bases). V was shortened by 11 bases and J by 5 bases, with 19 bases between the two germline ends. The CDR3 is made up of 14 amino acids. CDR1 is ENHRY and CDR2 is SYGVKD in the germline V gene. The DNA for the CDR3 is TGTGCCGCTAGCTTAAGGCCAGATGACAATGAGCAGTTCTTC. As protein: CAASLRPDDNEQFF.

The J gene is TRBJ1-1, the V gene TRBV12-3 or TRBV12-4; D is unclear. The CDR3 has 13 amino acids. The germline V and J ends were trimmed by 2 bases and 1 base, with 5 bases remaining between them. The CDR3 DNA is TGTGCCAGCAGTTTAACTTCGAACACTGAAGCTTTCTTT. It encodes CASSLTSNTEAFF.

The V gene is TRBV6-1, the J gene TRBJ2-3; 10 bases match TRBD2. Trimming cost V 3 bases and J 2 bases; bases outside gene matches: 5. From germline, CDR1 is MNHNS and CDR2 SASEGT. The CDR3 extends over 16 amino acids. The DNA of the CDR3 is TGTGCCAGCAGTGACGCGGGACTAGCGTACACAGATACGCAGTATTTT. Amino acids: CASSDAGLAYTDTQYF.

The chain uses TRBV29-1 and TRBJ2-2; D is undetermined. Between the trimmed V and J ends, which lost 1 base and 2 bases, there was a span of 5 bases. Germline values: CDR1 SQVTM, CDR2 ANQGSEA. This CDR3 has 13 residues. The CDR3 DNA sequence: TGCAGCGTTGAAGTTACTAACACCGGGGAGCTGTTTTTT. Its translation: CSVEVTNTGELFF.

Written as DNA, the CDR3 is TGTGCCAGCAGCTTAGGGCAGGCGTCTGGCATGGGCTACACCTTC. This encodes CASSLGQASGMGYTF. This chain links TRBV7-3 with TRBJ1-2; D not resolved. The CDR3 is 15 amino acids. The germline gives CDR1 SGHTA, CDR2 FQGTGA. The V gene lost 2 bases and the J gene lost 8 bases, with 18 bases spanning the gap.

This chain links TRBV5-1 with TRBJ1-1; D call uncertain. The ends were cut back, 0 bases at V and 0 bases at J, with 6 bases in the middle. This CDR3 has 14 residues. Germline V gene lookup returns CDR1 SGHRS and CDR2 YFSETQ. The CDR3 DNA reads TGCGCCAGCAGCTTGGAAGCGCTGAACACTGAAGCTTTCTTT. Its protein is CASSLEALNTEAFF. Together with reference TRBV5-1 and TRBJ1-1, the CDR3 gives the full variable domain: KAGVTQTPRYLIKTRGQQVTLSCSPISGHRSVSWYQQTPGQGLQFLFEYFSETQRNKGNFPGRFSGRQFSNSRSEMNVSTLELGDSALYLCASSLEALNTEAFFGQGTRLTVV.

This chain joins TRBV7-9 and TRBJ1-5; D is unresolved. The CDR3 is 13 amino acids. Germline V CDR1 and CDR2: SEHNR, FQNEAQ (reference sequence). V was cut by 3 bases and J by 1 base, with 4 bases left in between. CDR3 in amino acids: CASSFQSNQPQHF. The CDR3 nucleotides are TGTGCCAGCAGCTTCCAGAGCAATCAGCCCCAGCATTTT.

The chain is built from TRBV5-1 and TRBJ2-2, with TRBD2 identical over 12 bases. This CDR3 comprises 14 residues. Trimming at V came to 5 bases and at J to 7 bases, leaving 3 bases not matched to a gene. CDR1 and CDR2 from the germline V gene are SGHRS and YFSETQ. CDR3 in amino acids: CASRLAGGYGELFF. In DNA form, the CDR3 reads TGCGCCAGCAGACTAGCGGGAGGATACGGGGAGCTGTTTTTT.

V is TRBV7-9 and J is TRBJ1-1; D is possibly TRBD1 (5 bases). V dropped 2 bases and J dropped 8 bases, with 9 bases sitting between them. The CDR3 extends over 12 amino acids. CDR1 and CDR2 (germline): SEHNR, FQNEAQ (reference sequence). The CDR3 loop reads CASSLQGSEAFF. For the CDR3, the DNA is TGTGCCAGCAGCTTACAGGGTTCGGAAGCTTTCTTT.

This chain joins TRBV7-2 and TRBJ1-5; D is perhaps TRBD1 (6 bases). Germline V gives CDR1 SGHTA, CDR2 FQGNSA. V was pared by 0 bases and J by 6 bases, with 12 bases between. The CDR3 sequence is 15 residues long. DNA for the CDR3: TGTGCCAGCAGCTTAGCAGGTGGGGGCGGTCAGCCCCAGCATTTT. It specifies CASSLAGGGGQPQHF.

This sequence joins TRBV24-1 and TRBJ2-1; 10 positions agree with TRBD2. This CDR3 has 16 amino acids. With 3 bases clipped from V and 0 bases from J, the junction kept 1 base outside the gene matches. The germline CDR1 and CDR2 sequences are KGHDR and SFDVKD. The CDR3 here is CATSDASGGSYNEQFF. In nucleotides, the CDR3 is TGTGCCACCAGTGATGCTAGCGGGGGCTCCTACAATGAGCAGTTCTTC.

The chain has TRBV19 and TRBJ2-3, with 8 bases aligning to TRBD1. The CDR3 has 16 amino acids. Germline loops: CDR1 LNHDA, CDR2 SQIVND (reference sequence). Unmatched junction bases numbered 6, after V lost 1 base and J lost 3 bases. CDR3 DNA sequence: TGTGCCAGTAGTATAGCAGGGGGCGCTGGGACAGATACGCAGTATTTT. Translated, it gives CASSIAGGAGTDTQYF.

The CDR3 DNA follows: TGTGCCAGCAGTTTTATTTCAGGGTCCGGCTACACCTTC. Encoded protein: CASSFISGSGYTF. V is TRBV12-3 or TRBV12-4 and J is TRBJ1-2, with D possibly TRBD1 on 5 matching bases. There are 13 residues in the CDR3. Deletions cut 3 bases from V and 8 bases from J, with 13 bases between.

The V call is TRBV5-1, the J call TRBJ1-4, with TRBD1 matching over 7 bases. CDR3 length equals 16 residues. From germline, CDR1 is SGHRS and CDR2 YFSETQ. V trimming: 0 bases; J trimming: 8 bases; junction bases outside the gene matches: 10. The CDR3 DNA sequence: TGCGCCAGCAGCTTGGACCTCGACAGGGAGACGGAAAAACTGTTTTTT. Its protein product is CASSLDLDRETEKLFF.

This rearrangement joins TRBV28 to TRBJ2-7, with D perhaps matching TRBD1 (6 bases). This CDR3 is built from 12 residues. Germline lookup yields CDR1 MDHEN and CDR2 SYDVKM. Trimming stripped 5 bases from V and 5 bases from J, with 10 bases between. The CDR3 region has the DNA TGTGCCAGCAGTCTCCAGGGGAACGAGCAGTACTTC. Translating gives CASSLQGNEQYF. The variable domain in full, completed from reference TRBV28 and TRBJ2-7, reads DVKVTQSSRYLVKRTGEKVFLECVQDMDHENMFWYRQDPGLGLRLIYFSYDVKMKEKGDIPEGYSVSREKKERFSLILESASTNQTSMYLCASSLQGNEQYFGPGTRLTVT.

The genes are TRBV6-6 and TRBJ2-3; 7 nucleotides agree with TRBD1. CDR3 size: 15 residues. The germline V gene has CDR1 MNHNY and CDR2 SVGAGI (reference sequence). The trim removed 5 bases at V and 1 base at J, leaving 6 bases unmatched. The chain's CDR3 is CASSDRDTRTDTQYF. The CDR3 bases are TGTGCCAGCAGTGACAGGGACACTCGCACAGATACGCAGTATTTT.